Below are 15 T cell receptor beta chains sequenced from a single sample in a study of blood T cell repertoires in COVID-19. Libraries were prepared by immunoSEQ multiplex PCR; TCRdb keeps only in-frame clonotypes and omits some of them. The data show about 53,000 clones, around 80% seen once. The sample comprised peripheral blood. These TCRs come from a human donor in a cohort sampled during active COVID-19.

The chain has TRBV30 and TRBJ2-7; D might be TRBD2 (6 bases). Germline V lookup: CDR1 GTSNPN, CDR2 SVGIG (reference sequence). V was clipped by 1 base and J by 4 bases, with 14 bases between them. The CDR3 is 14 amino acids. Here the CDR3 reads CAWSGDSGGYEQYF. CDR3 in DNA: TGTGCCTGGAGTGGTGATAGCGGAGGTTACGAGCAGTACTTC.

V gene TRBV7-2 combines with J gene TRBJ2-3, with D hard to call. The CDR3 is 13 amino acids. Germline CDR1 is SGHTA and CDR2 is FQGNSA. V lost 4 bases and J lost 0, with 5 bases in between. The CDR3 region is CASSSLSTDTQYF. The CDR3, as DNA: TGTGCCAGCAGCTCACTTAGCACAGATACGCAGTATTTT. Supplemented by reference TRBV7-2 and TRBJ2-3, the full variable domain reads GAGVSQSPSNKVTEKGKDVELRCDPISGHTALYWYRQSLGQGLEFLIYFQGNSAPDKSGLPSDRFSAERTGGSVSTLTIQRTQQEDSAVYLCASSSLSTDTQYFGPGTRLTVL.

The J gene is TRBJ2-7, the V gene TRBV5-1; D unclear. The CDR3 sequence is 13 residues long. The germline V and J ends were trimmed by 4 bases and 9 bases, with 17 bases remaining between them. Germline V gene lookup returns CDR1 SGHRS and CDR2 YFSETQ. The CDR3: CASSPEFRVLQYF. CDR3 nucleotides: TGCGCCAGCAGCCCCGAGTTCCGAGTCCTGCAGTACTTC. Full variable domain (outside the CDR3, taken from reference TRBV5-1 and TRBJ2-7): KAGVTQTPRYLIKTRGQQVTLSCSPISGHRSVSWYQQTPGQGLQFLFEYFSETQRNKGNFPGRFSGRQFSNSRSEMNVSTLELGDSALYLCASSPEFRVLQYFGPGTRLTVT.

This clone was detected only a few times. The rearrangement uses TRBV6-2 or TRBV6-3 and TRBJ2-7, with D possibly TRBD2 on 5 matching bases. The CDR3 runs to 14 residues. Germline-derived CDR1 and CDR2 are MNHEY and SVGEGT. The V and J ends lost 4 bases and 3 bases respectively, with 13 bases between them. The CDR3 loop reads CASSFMEAGYEQYF. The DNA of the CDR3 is TGTGCCAGCAGTTTCATGGAGGCAGGCTACGAGCAGTACTTC.

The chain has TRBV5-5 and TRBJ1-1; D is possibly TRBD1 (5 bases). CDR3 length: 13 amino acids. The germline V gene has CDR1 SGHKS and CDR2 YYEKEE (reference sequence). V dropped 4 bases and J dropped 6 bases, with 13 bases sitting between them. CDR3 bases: TGTGCCAGCAGCGCTACAGGTCGCGCTGAAGCTTTCTTT. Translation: CASSATGRAEAFF.

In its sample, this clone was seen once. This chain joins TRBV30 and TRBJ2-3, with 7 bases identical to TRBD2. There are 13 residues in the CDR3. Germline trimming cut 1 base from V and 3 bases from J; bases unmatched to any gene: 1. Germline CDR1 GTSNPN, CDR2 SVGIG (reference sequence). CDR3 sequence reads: CAWSGGGTDTQYF. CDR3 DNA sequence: TGTGCCTGGAGTGGGGGGGGGACAGATACGCAGTATTTT.

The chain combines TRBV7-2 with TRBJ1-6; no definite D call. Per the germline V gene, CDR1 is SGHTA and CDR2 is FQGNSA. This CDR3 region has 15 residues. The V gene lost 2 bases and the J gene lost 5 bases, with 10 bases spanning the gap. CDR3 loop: CASSLMGRDNSPLHF. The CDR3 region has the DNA TGTGCCAGCAGCTTAATGGGCAGAGATAATTCACCCCTCCACTTT. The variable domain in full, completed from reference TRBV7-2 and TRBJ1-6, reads GAGVSQSPSNKVTEKGKDVELRCDPISGHTALYWYRQSLGQGLEFLIYFQGNSAPDKSGLPSDRFSAERTGGSVSTLTIQRTQQEDSAVYLCASSLMGRDNSPLHFGNGTRLTVT.

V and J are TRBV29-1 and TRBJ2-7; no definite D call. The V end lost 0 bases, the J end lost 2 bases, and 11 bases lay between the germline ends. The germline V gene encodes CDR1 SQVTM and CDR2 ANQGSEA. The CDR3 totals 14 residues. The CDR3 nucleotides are TGCAGCGTTGAAGAGTCCGCAGTTCCCTACGAGCAGTACTTC. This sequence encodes CSVEESAVPYEQYF.

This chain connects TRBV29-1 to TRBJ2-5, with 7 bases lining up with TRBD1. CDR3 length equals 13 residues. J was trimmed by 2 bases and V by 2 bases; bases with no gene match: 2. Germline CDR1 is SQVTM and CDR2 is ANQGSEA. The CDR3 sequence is CSVEPDRQETQYF. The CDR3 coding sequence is TGCAGCGTTGAACCGGACAGGCAAGAGACCCAGTACTTC.

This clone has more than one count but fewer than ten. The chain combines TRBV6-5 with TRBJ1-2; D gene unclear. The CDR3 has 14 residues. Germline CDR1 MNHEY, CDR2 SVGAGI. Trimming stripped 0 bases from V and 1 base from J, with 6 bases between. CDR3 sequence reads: CASSYSASNYGYTF. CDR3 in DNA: TGTGCCAGCAGTTACTCGGCCAGTAACTATGGCTACACCTTC.

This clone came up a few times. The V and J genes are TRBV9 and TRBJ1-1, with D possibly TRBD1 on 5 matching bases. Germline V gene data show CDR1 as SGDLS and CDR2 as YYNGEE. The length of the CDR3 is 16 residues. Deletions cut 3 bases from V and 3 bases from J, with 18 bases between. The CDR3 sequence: CASSGGPPRGDTEAFF. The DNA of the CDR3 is TGTGCCAGCAGCGGGGGACCTCCCCGGGGGGACACTGAAGCTTTCTTT.

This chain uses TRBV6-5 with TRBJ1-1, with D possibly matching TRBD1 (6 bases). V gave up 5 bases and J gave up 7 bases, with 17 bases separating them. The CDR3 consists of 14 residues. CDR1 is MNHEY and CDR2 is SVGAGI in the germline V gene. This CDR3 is CASSPLTGINEAFF. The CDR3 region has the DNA TGTGCCAGCAGTCCCCTAACAGGGATTAATGAAGCTTTCTTT.

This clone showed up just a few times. CDR3: CASSLDPPRSAGYTF. In nucleotides, the CDR3 is TGTGCCAGCAGCCTAGACCCCCCTCGCTCGGCCGGCTACACCTTC. V and J are TRBV5-4 and TRBJ1-2, with D unclear. The CDR3 extends over 15 amino acids. The V gene's germline CDR1 is SGHNT and CDR2 YYREEE (reference sequence). V lost 4 bases to trimming and J lost 8 bases, with 21 bases between them.

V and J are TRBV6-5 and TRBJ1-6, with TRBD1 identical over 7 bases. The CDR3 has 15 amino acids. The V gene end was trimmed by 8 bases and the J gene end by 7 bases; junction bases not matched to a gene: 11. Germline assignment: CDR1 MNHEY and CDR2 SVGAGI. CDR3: CASSSSGTANSPLHF. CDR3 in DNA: TGTGCCAGCTCATCCTCAGGGACAGCGAATTCACCCCTCCACTTT.

The chain's CDR3 is CASTRDRGNYEQYF. The CDR3 DNA is TGTGCCAGCACCCGGGACAGGGGGAACTACGAGCAGTACTTC. This chain links TRBV11-2 with TRBJ2-7; 11 bases agree with TRBD1. With V trimmed by 7 bases and J by 3 bases, 5 bases remained unmatched. The CDR3 spans 14 residues. Germline V lookup: CDR1 SGHAT, CDR2 FQNNGV.